Listed below are T cell receptor beta chains from one sample, sequenced in a study of shared clonotypes between healthy human individuals. Here immunoSEQ multiplex PCR was the method, and the copy in TCRdb shows in-frame clones only, minus some. The sample carries about 2.3 million clones, 85% to 95% recorded once. The sequenced sample was naive CD4+ T cells from PBMCs. The receptors here all came from a man younger than 30 in good health. Some clones in this sample may be carry-over from other donors' samples. Each CDR3 is given with its conserved first and last residue. The D gene is left open where the match is weak. The size of a clone is reported for some rows only, either as once, few or many, or as a class for expanded clones.

D gene,J gene,V gene,clone size,CDR3 DNA,CDR3 protein
.,TRBJ2-3,TRBV28,.,TGTGCCAGCAGTCCCTTGAGGGCCGCTAGCACAGATACGCAGTATTTT,CASSPLRAASTDTQYF
.,TRBJ1-1,TRBV29-1,.,TGCAGCGTTGGGGGGAAAATGAACACTGAAGCTTTCTTT,CSVGGKMNTEAFF
.,TRBJ1-1,TRBV27,.,TGTGCCAGCAGTATAGGGCCCTGGGGGCGAGCTTTCTTT,CASSIGPWGRAFF
TRBD2,TRBJ2-7,TRBV10-3,.,TGTGCCATCAGTGCCCAGGGGTCTAGCGGGAGAAGTGAGCAGTACTTC,CAISAQGSSGRSEQYF
.,TRBJ2-3,TRBV7-9,.,TGTGCCAGCAGCTCGGGATTGCTAGCGAATACATTCGATACGCAGTATTTT,CASSSGLLANTFDTQYF
.,TRBJ1-1,TRBV4-2,.,TGTGCCAGCAGCCTGCCGGCCGTAAACACTGAAGCTTTCTTT,CASSLPAVNTEAFF
.,TRBJ2-5,TRBV5-1,.,TGCGCCAGCAGCTTGGGGCAGGGGAACCCCCAGTACTTC,CASSLGQGNPQYF
.,TRBJ1-1,TRBV9,.,TGTGCCAGCACGATGATGGGGGGAGGGAACACTGAAGCTTTCTTT,CASTMMGGGNTEAFF
.,TRBJ2-4,TRBV5-1,few,TGCGCCAGCAGCCCCCCAGCTTTAGCCAAAAACATTCAGTACTTC,CASSPPALAKNIQYF
.,TRBJ2-7,TRBV5-4,.,TGTGCCAGCAGCTTGGGGCCCGGGACTGACTACTACGAGCAGTACTTC,CASSLGPGTDYYEQYF
.,TRBJ2-2,TRBV18,.,TGTGCCAGCTCCCCCGGGTCGGGGGAGCTGTTTTTT,CASSPGSGELFF
TRBD1,TRBJ1-1,TRBV6-5,.,TGTGCCAGCAGTTACCGCCGACAGGGCTTCACTGAAGCTTTCTTT,CASSYRRQGFTEAFF
.,TRBJ1-3,TRBV18,.,TGTGCCAGCTCACCACAGAGGGCTGATGGAAACACCATATATTTT,CASSPQRADGNTIYF
.,TRBJ1-3,TRBV4-2,.,TGTGCCAGCAGCCAACCAGGCCAGACAGGAAACACCATATATTTT,CASSQPGQTGNTIYF
TRBD2,TRBJ2-7,TRBV7-3,.,TGTGCCAGCAGCACCGGGACTAGCGGGTACGAGCAGTACTTC,CASSTGTSGYEQYF
.,TRBJ2-2,TRBV7-3,.,TGTGCCAGCAGCTTATATACGGCAACGAACACCGGGGAGCTGTTTTTT,CASSLYTATNTGELFF
TRBD1,TRBJ1-5,TRBV7-2,once,TGTGCCAGCAGCAGATCGACAGGGAGCCATCAGCCCCAGCATTTT,CASSRSTGSHQPQHF
TRBD2,TRBJ2-6,TRBV10-3,once,TGTGCCATCAGTGACCCCGGACTAGCGACCCATGGTGGGGCCAACGTCCTGACTTTC,CAISDPGLATHGGANVLTF
.,TRBJ1-1,TRBV5-1,.,TGCGCCAGCAGCTTGGAGGCGGGGTACACTGAAGCTTTCTTT,CASSLEAGYTEAFF
.,TRBJ1-2,TRBV20-1,.,TGCAGTGCTAGGACGGGAGGCTACACCTTC,CSARTGGYTF
.,TRBJ2-7,TRBV5-6,.,TGTGCCAGCAGCTTGGCCACGGCAGAGCAGTACTTC,CASSLATAEQYF
.,TRBJ1-1,TRBV5-4,.,TGTGCCAGCAGCTTGGGCGGGTCCATGAACACTGAAGCTTTCTTT,CASSLGGSMNTEAFF
.,TRBJ2-5,TRBV19,.,TGTGCCAGTAGTATCGTGAGGGCAGGGCCGAGTTTGGAGACCCAGTACTTC,CASSIVRAGPSLETQYF
TRBD1,TRBJ1-4,TRBV19,.,TGTGCCAGTGGGACAGGGGCTAATGAAAAACTGTTTTTT,CASGTGANEKLFF
.,TRBJ2-7,TRBV6-1,.,TGTGCCAGCACCCACCGGCTGGGGGAGCAGTACTTC,CASTHRLGEQYF
.,TRBJ1-1,TRBV28,.,TGTGCCAGCAGTTTATCACTTAGGCAGGGCCGTGGTGGAACTGAAGCTTTCTTT,CASSLSLRQGRGGTEAFF
.,TRBJ1-6,TRBV4-3,once,TGCGCCAGCAGCCAGGGGACTGGCGTCTGGCCATATTCACCCCTCCACTTT,CASSQGTGVWPYSPLHF
.,TRBJ2-7,TRBV11-2,.,TGTGCCAGCAGCCACCACACCGGGTCTAACGAGCAGTACTTC,CASSHHTGSNEQYF
.,TRBJ2-2,TRBV7-3,.,TGTGCCAGCAGCAAACCCCAGGAGAACACCGGGGAGCTGTTTTTT,CASSKPQENTGELFF
.,TRBJ1-2,TRBV19,.,TGTGCCAGTAGTATAGATCACCGGCCAGGTGGCTCGCCCAACTATGGCTACACCTTC,CASSIDHRPGGSPNYGYTF
.,TRBJ2-7,TRBV5-1,.,TGCGCCAGCAGCTCGGTCCCTAGTGGCTCCGGGACGGAGTTGGGGCAGTACTTC,CASSSVPSGSGTELGQYF
.,TRBJ1-1,TRBV5-6,once,TGTGCCAGCAGCTTTATTTCATCGCGGGGGGTTGTTGCTGAAGCTTTCTTT,CASSFISSRGVVAEAFF
.,TRBJ2-7,TRBV27,once,TGTGCCAGCAGGACGCACTCAGGGCTCTACGAGCAGTACTTC,CASRTHSGLYEQYF
.,TRBJ2-2,TRBV30,.,TGTGCCTGGAGTCCTGATCGGCGTGAGCTGTTTTTT,CAWSPDRRELFF
.,TRBJ1-2,TRBV9,.,TGTGCCAGCAGCGTTGACAGAAACTATGGCTACACCTTC,CASSVDRNYGYTF
.,TRBJ1-6,TRBV29-1,.,TGCAGCGTCTGGGACGGAAATTCACCCCTCCACTTT,CSVWDGNSPLHF
TRBD1,TRBJ1-1,TRBV25-1,.,TGTGCCAGCACCCGGGACAGCGATGAAGCTTTCTTT,CASTRDSDEAFF
TRBD2,TRBJ2-7,TRBV18,once,TGTGCCAGCTCACAACGCGCCTCCTCTAGCGGGAGGGACTACGAGCAGTACTTC,CASSQRASSSGRDYEQYF
.,TRBJ1-1,TRBV29-1,.,TGCAGCGTTGAGACGAAAGAAGCTTTCTTT,CSVETKEAFF
TRBD2,TRBJ2-3,TRBV11-2,.,TGTGCCAGCAGCGTCAGCGGGGGGGTTTGGGATACGCAGTATTTT,CASSVSGGVWDTQYF
TRBD2,TRBJ2-7,TRBV28,.,TGTGCCAGCAGTCTACCCGGGACTACTACCTACGAGCAGTACTTC,CASSLPGTTTYEQYF
.,TRBJ2-2,TRBV7-3,.,TGTGCCAGCAGCTTAGAGGATAAAGGGGAGCTGTTTTTT,CASSLEDKGELFF
.,TRBJ2-7,TRBV11-2,.,TGTGCCAGCAGCTTTCTATTGCGTTCCTACGAGCAGTACTTC,CASSFLLRSYEQYF
.,TRBJ1-1,TRBV10-3,.,TGTGCCACCGAGACGAAACGGGACACTGAAGCTTTCTTT,CATETKRDTEAFF